This is a list of T cell receptor beta chains from one sample in a study of cytomegalovirus exposure and HLA in healthy donors. The repertoire was sequenced with immunoSEQ multiplex PCR; TCRdb's copy has only in-frame clones and lacks some. The repertoire holds 55,000 to 65,000 clones, with more than 75% as singletons. The sample was PBMCs. The receptors originated from a young man in good health and CMV-seronegative. The CDR3 runs from the conserved cysteine through the conserved F or W. A D gene is named only where the DNA matches it firmly. Some rows have no size entry. The others give once, few or many, or a class for an expanded clone.

clone_size,j_call,d_call,v_call,cdr3_nt,cdr3_aa
.,TRBJ2-1,TRBD2,TRBV4-1,TGCGCCAGCAGCCAGGAAGCGGGAGAACCCAATGAGCAGTTCTTC,CASSQEAGEPNEQFF
.,TRBJ2-3,.,TRBV20-1,TGCAGTGCTCGGTTGCCAGATACGCAGTATTTT,CSARLPDTQYF
few,TRBJ2-4,TRBD2,TRBV28,TGTGCCAGCAGTTTCGGGGGGATGGGGAACATTCAGTACTTC,CASSFGGMGNIQYF
.,TRBJ1-5,TRBD1,TRBV28,TGTGCCAGCAGTCTGAGGACAGGGTCGTGGCCCCAGCATTTT,CASSLRTGSWPQHF
.,TRBJ2-2,TRBD2,TRBV10-3,TGTGCCATCAGGCGGGGGAGGAACACCGGGGAGCTGTTTTTT,CAIRRGRNTGELFF
.,TRBJ2-1,.,TRBV9,TGTGCCAGCAGCGTTCAGAGCGGCCATGAGCAGTTCTTC,CASSVQSGHEQFF
.,TRBJ1-1,.,TRBV9,TGTGCCAGCAGCGCAGGTCTGTGGTCTGAAGCTTTCTTT,CASSAGLWSEAFF
.,TRBJ2-6,.,TRBV18,TGTGCCAGCTCACCGGTTTTAGTTGGGAGCTCTGGGGCCAACGTCCTGACTTTC,CASSPVLVGSSGANVLTF
.,TRBJ1-5,.,TRBV13,TGTGCCAGCAGCTTACAGGGACAGCCCCAGCATTTT,CASSLQGQPQHF
.,TRBJ2-7,.,TRBV30,TGTGCCTGGGTAGCGGACTCCTACGAGCAGTACTTC,CAWVADSYEQYF
once,TRBJ2-3,TRBD1,TRBV28,TGTGCCAGCAGTAAGGACAGGGGGTGGAAAGATACGCAGTATTTT,CASSKDRGWKDTQYF
.,TRBJ1-1,.,TRBV5-1,TGCGCCAGCAGAAACGAGGTCGGGGTAAACACTGAAGCTTTCTTT,CASRNEVGVNTEAFF
few,TRBJ2-5,.,TRBV2,TGTGCCAGCACCCCTCGCGGGGGCTGGACCCAGTACTTC,CASTPRGGWTQYF
.,TRBJ2-7,.,TRBV5-4,TGTGCCAGCAGTTCTGACAGACGCTACGAGCAGTACTTC,CASSSDRRYEQYF
.,TRBJ1-4,.,TRBV4-2,TGTGCCAGCAGCCAAGAACCCCAGTATAATGAAAAACTGTTTTTT,CASSQEPQYNEKLFF
.,TRBJ2-1,TRBD2,TRBV11-3,TGTGCCAGCAGCCCGGGACTAGCGGGGGCCTCCTACAATGAGCAGTTCTTC,CASSPGLAGASYNEQFF
.,TRBJ2-5,.,TRBV7-3,TGTGCCAGCAGCCTCCTAGGCCCGGAGACCCAGTACTTC,CASSLLGPETQYF
.,TRBJ2-4,.,TRBV15,TGTGCCACCAGTGAATGGCAGGGGAACATTCAGTACTTC,CATSEWQGNIQYF
.,TRBJ2-3,TRBD1,TRBV7-2,TGTGCCAGCAGCAGGACAGGGGGCTTGCGAGAAAAGAATACGCAGTATTTT,CASSRTGGLREKNTQYF
.,TRBJ1-1,TRBD1,TRBV18,TGTGCCAGCTCACGCCCGTTAAGCCCGGGACAGAGGGTCACTGAAGCTTTCTTT,CASSRPLSPGQRVTEAFF
.,TRBJ2-3,TRBD2,TRBV11-3,TGTGCCAGCAGCACCATGACTAGCGGGCGTACGCAGTATTTT,CASSTMTSGRTQYF
.,TRBJ1-5,TRBD1,TRBV18,TGTGCCAGCTCACTTGACAGGGGTTATCAGCCCCAGCATTTT,CASSLDRGYQPQHF
.,TRBJ2-7,TRBD1,TRBV5-1,TGCGCCAGCAGCTCGGGACAGATCAAGGAGCAGTACTTC,CASSSGQIKEQYF
.,TRBJ2-7,.,TRBV5-4,TGTGCCAGCAGTTCGGGACACCCCGAGCAGTACTTC,CASSSGHPEQYF
.,TRBJ2-5,TRBD2,TRBV9,TGTGCCAGCAGCGTAGGGGGGGGAGTGATCCAAGAGACCCAGTACTTC,CASSVGGGVIQETQYF
.,TRBJ2-2,TRBD1,TRBV6-5,TGTGCCAGCATGCGGGACAGGGGGAACACCGGGGAGCTGTTTTTT,CASMRDRGNTGELFF
once,TRBJ2-7,.,TRBV28,TGTGCCAGCACCCCAGGCCTAGCTCTGCTCGAGCAGTACTTC,CASTPGLALLEQYF
.,TRBJ2-5,TRBD2,TRBV19,TGTGCCAGTAGTATAGATTTCGGGAGGGAGACCCAGTACTTC,CASSIDFGRETQYF
.,TRBJ2-3,TRBD2,TRBV19,TGTGCCAGCACCGCCGGGACTACGTCAACAGATACGCAGTATTTT,CASTAGTTSTDTQYF
.,TRBJ2-1,TRBD1,TRBV7-3,TGTGCCAGCAGCTTAGAAGGGGGCACCTACAATGAGCAGTTCTTC,CASSLEGGTYNEQFF
.,TRBJ1-2,.,TRBV28,TGTGCCAGCAGCCTCCGGAGTGGCTACACCTTC,CASSLRSGYTF
.,TRBJ1-4,TRBD1,TRBV28,TGTGCCAGCAGTTTGTTGACAGGGGGAATGGCTAATGAAAAACTGTTTTTT,CASSLLTGGMANEKLFF
once,TRBJ2-7,.,TRBV7-2,TGTGCCAGCAGCTTGGATGGGGGGTCCTACGAGCAGTACTTC,CASSLDGGSYEQYF
.,TRBJ2-1,TRBD2,TRBV6-5,TGTGCCAGCAGCCTAGCGGGTTACAATGAGCAGTTCTTC,CASSLAGYNEQFF
.,TRBJ1-1,.,TRBV19,TGTGCCAGTAGTTTGGAAACAGATAACACTGAAGCTTTCTTT,CASSLETDNTEAFF
.,TRBJ1-1,.,TRBV9,TGTGCCAGCAGGGGGCGAGACACTGAAGCTTTCTTT,CASRGRDTEAFF
.,TRBJ2-1,.,TRBV7-9,TGTGCCAGCAGCTCAGCCGGGGATTACAATGAGCAGTTCTTC,CASSSAGDYNEQFF
.,TRBJ1-2,TRBD1,TRBV27,TGTGCCAGCAGTTCCACAGGGGCTGGCTACACCTTC,CASSSTGAGYTF
.,TRBJ1-1,TRBD1,TRBV18,TGTGCCAGCTCAGGCCCAGGACAGGGTGACACTGAAGCTTTCTTT,CASSGPGQGDTEAFF
.,TRBJ2-1,TRBD1,TRBV30,TGTGCCTGGTCCCCGGGACAGGGGGTCCATGAGCAGTTCTTC,CAWSPGQGVHEQFF
.,TRBJ1-4,.,TRBV30,TGTGCCTGGAGTGTTTGGGCAGACCCCCTCGAAAAACTGTTTTTT,CAWSVWADPLEKLFF
.,TRBJ1-2,.,TRBV6-1,TGTGCCAGCAGTGAAGGGCAGGGCCCCAACTATGGCTACACCTTC,CASSEGQGPNYGYTF
.,TRBJ2-7,.,TRBV7-8,TGTGCCAGCAGCACAAGAGGGTACTACGAGCAGTACTTC,CASSTRGYYEQYF
.,TRBJ2-1,.,TRBV5-4,TGTGCCAGCAGCTCTGGTGGCAGTAACAATGAGCAGTTCTTC,CASSSGGSNNEQFF
.,TRBJ1-4,.,TRBV30,TGTGCCTGGAGTTTTGGGGGGGCGCGAAACGAAAAACTGTTTTTT,CAWSFGGARNEKLFF
.,TRBJ1-2,.,TRBV19,TGTGCCAGTAACGTCGGCTATGGCTACACCTTC,CASNVGYGYTF
few,TRBJ2-1,.,TRBV28,TGTGCCAGCAGTCCAGCCGGGACTCACGCCTACAATGAGCAGTTCTTC,CASSPAGTHAYNEQFF
.,TRBJ2-1,.,TRBV7-7,TGTGCTAGCAGCTTGTCGCCTACCTACAATGAGCAGTTCTTC,CASSLSPTYNEQFF
.,TRBJ2-1,.,TRBV11-3,TGTGCCAGCAGCCGGCGGTGGGAGGAGCAGTTCTTC,CASSRRWEEQFF
once,TRBJ1-3,.,TRBV30,TGTGCCTGGGATACCGGGACTGGAAACACCATATATTTT,CAWDTGTGNTIYF
.,TRBJ2-5,TRBD1,TRBV19,TGTGCCAGCTCGGGACAGGGTGGGACCCAGTACTTC,CASSGQGGTQYF
.,TRBJ1-1,.,TRBV7-8,TGTGCCAGCAGCAAAGAGGTGAACACTGAAGCTTTCTTT,CASSKEVNTEAFF
.,TRBJ2-5,TRBD2,TRBV30,TGTGCCTGGAGTACCCTAGCGGGAGGAGAGACCCAGTACTTC,CAWSTLAGGETQYF
.,TRBJ2-1,TRBD1,TRBV5-8,TGTGCCAGCAGCTTGGGGGACAGGGGCTACAATGAGCAGTTCTTC,CASSLGDRGYNEQFF
.,TRBJ1-1,.,TRBV7-2,TGTGCCAGCAGCTTTGGACAGCGGGAAGCTTTCTTT,CASSFGQREAFF
.,TRBJ1-2,TRBD1,TRBV5-1,TGCGCCAGCAGCTCAGGGACAGGGAAGGGCTACACCTTC,CASSSGTGKGYTF